The 28 T cell receptor beta chains reported below all come from one sample, sequenced in a study of relationships among human T cell subsets. The T cell receptor alpha and beta CDR3 regions were amplified from mRNA by semiquantitative ARM-PCR. In ARM-PCR, communal superprimers followed tagged nested gene-specific primers for exponential amplification. Each CDR3 protein gets one entry after TCRdb re-called the multiplex PCR reads with MiXCR. The repertoire has some 13,000 distinct CDR3 sequences, 50% to 75% of them found once; the top ten carry roughly 2%. CD4+ cells were positively selected first, then anti-CD25 beads isolated CD4+CD25+ regulatory T cells. The sequenced material came from Tregs sorted from blood. The receptors were sampled from a man in his forties in good health.

The rearrangement joins TRBV7-8 to TRBJ2-3; no definite D call. The CDR3 runs 14 residues. The V and J ends lost 1 base and 3 bases respectively, with 8 bases between them. Germline CDR1 and CDR2: SGHVS and FQNEAQ. The DNA for the CDR3 is TGTGCCAGCAGCTTAGAGCAAACTACAGATACGCAGTATTTT. It translates to CASSLEQTTDTQYF.

The rearrangement uses TRBV7-9 and TRBJ2-3; D possibly corresponds to TRBD1 (6 bases). The germline V gene has CDR1 SEHNR and CDR2 FQNEAQ (reference sequence). V gave up 6 bases and J gave up 6 bases, with 22 bases separating them. The CDR3 runs to 16 residues. The CDR3 region is CASRPARGNREDTQYF. The CDR3 coding sequence is TGTGCCAGCAGACCCGCCAGGGGCAACAGGGAGGATACGCAGTATTTT. The full variable domain, completed using reference TRBV7-9 and TRBJ2-3, is DTGVSQNPRHKITKRGQNVTFRCDPISEHNRLYWYRQTLGQGPEFLTYFQNEAQLEKSRLLSDRFSAERPKGSFSTLEIQRTEQGDSAMYLCASRPARGNREDTQYFGPGTRLTVL.

This chain links TRBV4-2 with TRBJ1-5; a weak D match, TRBD1 (6 bases). CDR1 is LGHNA and CDR2 is YNFKEQ in the germline V gene. The CDR3 loop spans 15 amino acids. V was shortened by 0 bases and J by 5 bases, with 11 bases between the two germline ends. CDR3 in DNA: TGTGCCAGCAGCCAAGATGGGGCAGGGGATCAGCCCCAGCATTTT. Amino acids: CASSQDGAGDQPQHF.

The V call is TRBV7-9, the J call TRBJ1-1; 7 bases are shared with TRBD1. The CDR3 has 17 amino acids. In germline, CDR1 is SEHNR, CDR2 FQNEAQ (reference sequence). V was pared by 4 bases and J by 0 bases, with 11 bases of the junction left unmatched. CDR3 in DNA: TGTGCCAGCAGCTCTGGTCCGGGACAGTCTATGAACACTGAAGCTTTCTTT. Translated, it gives CASSSGPGQSMNTEAFF.

This clonotype was seen a handful of times. The genes are TRBV30 and TRBJ2-3, with 7 bases aligning to TRBD2. The CDR3 runs 12 residues. V shed 3 bases and J 6 bases; nucleotides not matched to a gene: 3. Germline CDR1 GTSNPN, CDR2 SVGIG (reference sequence). The DNA of the CDR3 is TGTGCCTGGAGCGGGACTACTGATACGCAGTATTTT. Encoded protein: CAWSGTTDTQYF.

This rearrangement joins TRBV7-9 to TRBJ1-1, with TRBD1 as a possible D gene (5 bases). This CDR3 is built from 15 residues. With 1 base removed from V and 0 bases from J, the gap between germline ends came to 9 bases. The germline V gene encodes CDR1 SEHNR and CDR2 FQNEAQ (reference sequence). The CDR3 DNA is TGTGCCAGCAGCTTAGGAACAGGCATGAACACTGAAGCTTTCTTT. Translation: CASSLGTGMNTEAFF.

Here the CDR3 DNA reads TGCAGTGCTAGAGATCGGAGGATTCACTATGGCTACACCTTC. It encodes CSARDRRIHYGYTF. V gene TRBV20-1 combines with J gene TRBJ1-2; D remains ambiguous. Looked up from germline, CDR1 is DFQATT and CDR2 is SNEGSKA (reference sequence). With 0 bases removed from V and 3 bases from J, the gap between germline ends came to 11 bases. This CDR3 is 14 amino acids long.

V usage is TRBV18 and J usage is TRBJ1-1; D is uncertain. V gave up 3 bases and J gave up 5 bases, with 10 bases separating them. The CDR3 length is 13 residues. Germline CDR1 and CDR2: KGHSH and LQKENI. The CDR3 loop is CASSPNRDTEAFF. The CDR3 bases are TGTGCCAGCTCACCCAATAGGGATACTGAAGCTTTCTTT.

The rearrangement uses TRBV14 and TRBJ2-7; D gene unclear. The CDR3 spans 15 residues. Between the trimmed V and J ends, which lost 1 base and 1 base, there was a span of 11 bases. CDR1 is SGHDN and CDR2 is FVKESK in the germline V gene. CDR3: CASSQGIGASYEQYF. CDR3 nucleotide sequence: TGTGCCAGCAGCCAAGGGATCGGTGCATCCTACGAGCAGTACTTC.

The chain combines TRBV6-5 with TRBJ2-4, with 8 bases fitting TRBD1. Germline V gene data show CDR1 as MNHEY and CDR2 as SVGAGI. The CDR3 loop spans 17 amino acids. V gave up 0 bases and J gave up 3 bases; unmatched junction bases: 7. The CDR3 loop reads CASSYSPQGARKNIQYF. CDR3 DNA: TGTGCCAGCAGTTACTCCCCTCAGGGGGCCCGCAAAAACATTCAGTACTTC.

This clonotype was recorded a few times. The chain links TRBV11-2 to TRBJ2-3; 12 positions match TRBD2. The germline V gene encodes CDR1 SGHAT and CDR2 FQNNGV. The CDR3 covers 16 residues. J lost 5 bases, V lost 7 bases, and 10 bases had no gene match. In DNA, the CDR3 is TGTGCCAGCACCCGGAGACTAGCGGGAGTGGGAGATACGCAGTATTTT. The encoded protein is CASTRRLAGVGDTQYF.

V is TRBV11-2 and J is TRBJ1-2, with D possibly matching TRBD1 (5 bases). V lost 5 bases, J lost 4 bases, and 14 bases lay in between. Germline V gene data show CDR1 as SGHAT and CDR2 as FQNNGV. This CDR3 region has 14 residues. CDR3 amino acids: CASSPSQGSYGYTF. The DNA of the CDR3 is TGTGCCAGCAGCCCCTCCCAGGGCTCCTATGGCTACACCTTC.

The gene calls are TRBV11-3 and TRBJ2-7; D is possibly TRBD2 (7 bases). Trimming took 5 bases from V and 3 from J, leaving 11 bases between them. Germline CDR1 and CDR2: SGHNT and YENEEA. The CDR3 covers 13 residues. The CDR3 loop reads CASSQGRGYEQYF. CDR3 coding DNA: TGTGCCAGCAGCCAGGGGAGGGGCTACGAGCAGTACTTC.

This clonotype appeared a single time. The chain is built from TRBV12-3 or TRBV12-4 and TRBJ2-2, with a possible D match to TRBD1 (5 bases). V lost 4 bases and J 5 bases, leaving 11 bases between the germline ends. The CDR3 is 14 residues long. In nucleotides, the CDR3 is TGTGCCAGCAGTTACCAGGGTGGGACCGGGGAGCTGTTTTTT. It is translated as CASSYQGGTGELFF.

The V and J genes are TRBV7-9 and TRBJ1-2, with D possibly TRBD1 on 5 matching bases. V dropped 3 bases and J dropped 8 bases, with 19 bases sitting between them. Germline V gene sequence: CDR1 SEHNR, CDR2 FQNEAQ (reference sequence). The CDR3 runs 15 residues. CDR3 residues: CASSLGQGSVGGYTF. The DNA for the CDR3 is TGTGCCAGCAGCTTGGGGCAGGGTAGCGTCGGAGGCTACACCTTC.

The rearrangement joins TRBV7-9 to TRBJ2-7; D remains ambiguous. The CDR3 totals 12 residues. The germline CDR1 and CDR2 sequences are SEHNR and FQNEAQ (reference sequence). Trimming removed 5 bases at V and 5 bases at J, with 10 bases between. CDR3 sequence: CASSPFDDEQYF. In DNA, the CDR3 is TGTGCCAGCAGCCCGTTTGATGACGAGCAGTACTTC.

The rearrangement links TRBV30 to TRBJ1-2; the match to TRBD1 covers 9 bases. The CDR3 has 16 residues. In germline, CDR1 is GTSNPN, CDR2 SVGIG (reference sequence). With 2 bases clipped from V and 6 bases from J, the junction kept 13 bases outside the gene matches. This CDR3 is CAWSLGVGTGLNGYTF. The CDR3 DNA follows: TGTGCCTGGAGTCTCGGGGTCGGGACAGGGCTCAATGGCTACACCTTC.

This chain joins TRBV12-3 or TRBV12-4 and TRBJ2-1, with 10 bases fitting TRBD2. This CDR3 is 15 amino acids long. V shed 2 bases and J 8 bases; nucleotides not matched to a gene: 6. CDR3 DNA sequence: TGTGCCAGCAGTTTATCTCTAGCGGGGGTAGATGAGCAGTTCTTC. Amino acid sequence: CASSLSLAGVDEQFF.

This chain connects TRBV20-1 to TRBJ2-1; D possibly corresponds to TRBD2 (5 bases). Germline assignment: CDR1 DFQATT and CDR2 SNEGSKA (reference sequence). Trimming took 3 bases from V and 9 from J, leaving 18 bases between them. This CDR3 has 14 amino acids. The CDR3 bases are TGCAGTGCTAGGGCCGGACCCACTAGAAGTGAGCAGTTCTTC. Its protein is CSARAGPTRSEQFF.

Notes on this clonotype: A junction boundary mismatches the germline segment, possibly from a read error. CDR3 in amino acids: CASSLGGSGYGYTF. The DNA for the CDR3 is TGCGCCAGCAGCTTGGGGGGATCGGGGTATGGCTACACCTTC. The J gene is TRBJ1-2, the V gene TRBV5-4; a possible D gene is TRBD1 (5 bases). The V gene's germline CDR1 is SGHNT and CDR2 YYREEE (reference sequence). This CDR3 comprises 14 residues.

By sample fraction, this clonotype is medium-sized (0.01 to 0.1%). The CDR3 nucleotides are TGTGCCAGCAGCCTCTTGTCTAGCGGGAGTTCTGGGTTAGGGACCCAGTACTTC. Protein sequence: CASSLLSSGSSGLGTQYF. The chain is built from TRBV11-2 and TRBJ2-5; 10 positions agree with TRBD2. Germline V CDR1 and CDR2: SGHAT, FQNNGV. Trimming removed 5 bases from V and 7 bases from J; junction bases left unmatched: 19. The CDR3 spans 18 residues.

This clonotype was found once. The CDR3 bases are TGTGCCAGCAGTGATGTTGGTGGCCTCTCCTACGAGCAGTACTTC. This codes for CASSDVGGLSYEQYF. The chain links TRBV2 to TRBJ2-7; no reliable D call. V gave up 3 bases and J gave up 0 bases, with 12 bases separating them. Germline lookup yields CDR1 SNHLY and CDR2 FYNNEI. The CDR3 totals 15 residues.

This clonotype appeared once. At one end the junction does not follow the germline gene, possibly because of a read error. The rearrangement links TRBV7-2 to TRBJ2-1; D is uncertain. Germline V gene data show CDR1 as SGHTA and CDR2 as FQGNSA. The CDR3 is 12 residues long. CDR3 in DNA: TGTGCCAGCGGCTTAGTTAACAATGAGCAGTTCTTC. Translating gives CASGLVNNEQFF.

The rearrangement joins TRBV11-2 to TRBJ2-3, with 10 bases lining up with TRBD2. V dropped 5 bases and J dropped 5; count of bases not matched to a gene: 19. Germline V lookup: CDR1 SGHAT, CDR2 FQNNGV. The CDR3 is 19 residues long. The CDR3 is CASSRTTSGTAHTRDTQYF. The CDR3 DNA sequence: TGTGCCAGCAGCAGAACAACTAGCGGGACGGCTCACACACGAGATACGCAGTATTTT.

This clonotype came up once. The junction departs from germline at one end; a sequencing error may be responsible. The rearrangement uses TRBV29-1 and TRBJ1-2; possibly TRBD1 for D (6 bases). CDR3 length: 11 residues. CDR1 is SQVTM and CDR2 is ANQGSEA in the germline V gene. The CDR3 loop reads CSAEAGDGYTF. The CDR3 DNA reads as TGCAGCGCTGAAGCAGGGGATGGCTACACCTTC.

V is TRBV18 and J is TRBJ2-1; D is uncertain. The CDR3 covers 14 residues. The V gene's germline CDR1 is KGHSH and CDR2 LQKENI. V dropped 0 bases and J dropped 6 bases, with 9 bases sitting between them. This CDR3 is CASSPPSVRNEQFF. The CDR3 DNA reads as TGTGCCAGCTCACCACCGAGTGTCCGCAATGAGCAGTTCTTC.

Only a few counts were recorded for this clonotype. The chain is built from TRBV4-2 and TRBJ2-1, with TRBD2 matching 13 bases. Germline CDR1 reads LGHNA; CDR2 reads YNFKEQ. Trimming took 1 base from V and 0 from J; bases not matched to a gene: 6. The CDR3 runs 19 residues. CDR3 DNA: TGTGCCAGCAGCCAAGGGACTAGCGGGGGTCCAAGCTCCTACAATGAGCAGTTCTTC. Protein: CASSQGTSGGPSSYNEQFF.

The rearrangement links TRBV14 to TRBJ1-2; a possible D gene is TRBD1 (6 bases). Germline CDR1 SGHDN, CDR2 FVKESK. The V end lost 2 bases, the J end lost 3 bases, and 7 bases lay between the germline ends. The CDR3 is 13 amino acids. Written as DNA, the CDR3 is TGTGCCAGCAGCCAACAGGGGTACTATGGCTACACCTTC. Translating it yields CASSQQGYYGYTF.